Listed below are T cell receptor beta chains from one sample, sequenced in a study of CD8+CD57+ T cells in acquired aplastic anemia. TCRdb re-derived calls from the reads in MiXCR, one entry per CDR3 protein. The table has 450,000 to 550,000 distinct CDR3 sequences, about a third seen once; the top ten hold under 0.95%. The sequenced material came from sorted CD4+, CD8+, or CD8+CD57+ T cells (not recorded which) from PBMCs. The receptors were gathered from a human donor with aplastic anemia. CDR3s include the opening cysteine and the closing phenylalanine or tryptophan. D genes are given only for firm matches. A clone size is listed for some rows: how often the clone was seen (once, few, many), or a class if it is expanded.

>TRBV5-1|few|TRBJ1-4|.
TGCGCCAGCAGCTTGGGACGAGGGGAAAAACTGTTTTTT
CASSLGRGEKLFF
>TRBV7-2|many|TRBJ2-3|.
TGTGCCAGCAGCTTAAACGGCGGCACAGATACGCAGTATTTT
CASSLNGGTDTQYF
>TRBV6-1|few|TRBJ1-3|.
TGTGCCAGCAGAGATGTCAGGAATTCTGGAAACACCATATATTTT
CASRDVRNSGNTIYF
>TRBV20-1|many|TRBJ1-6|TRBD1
TGCAGTGCTAGGCTTTTTGGTCGTCCGGGACAGAATTCACCCCTCCACTTT
CSARLFGRPGQNSPLHF
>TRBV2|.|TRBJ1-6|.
TGTGCCAGCAGTGGACCGACTCTCGGGGGTTCGCCCCTCCACTTT
CASSGPTLGGSPLHF
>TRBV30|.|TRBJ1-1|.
TGTGCCTGGACCCAAAGGACTGAAGCTTTCTTT
CAWTQRTEAFF
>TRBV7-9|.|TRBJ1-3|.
TGTGCCAGCAGCTTACGGGGGGCGGCTGGAAACACCATATATTTT
CASSLRGAAGNTIYF
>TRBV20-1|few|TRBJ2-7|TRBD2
TGCAGTGCTAGTAGGGACACTAGCGGGAGCTCCTACGAGCAGTACTTC
CSASRDTSGSSYEQYF
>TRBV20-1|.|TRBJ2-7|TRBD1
TGCAGTGCCAGACAGGGTGGGGACGAGCAGTACTTC
CSARQGGDEQYF
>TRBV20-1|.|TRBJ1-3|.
TGCAGTGCTAGAATTATCGACTCTGGAAACACCATATATTTT
CSARIIDSGNTIYF
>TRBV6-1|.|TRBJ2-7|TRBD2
TGTGCCAGCAGTCGTAGCGGGGAACCCTACGAGCAGTACTTC
CASSRSGEPYEQYF
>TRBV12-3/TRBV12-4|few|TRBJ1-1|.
TGTGCCAGCAGTTTGATAGGGAACACTGAAGCTTTCTTT
CASSLIGNTEAFF
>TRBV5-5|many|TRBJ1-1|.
TGTGCCAGCAGCTTGGCCACGGTGAACACTGAAGCTTTCTTT
CASSLATVNTEAFF
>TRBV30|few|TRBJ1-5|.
TGTGCCTGGAGTGCCCCCGGTGCAGGGACGTTTGATCAGCCCCAGCATTTT
CAWSAPGAGTFDQPQHF
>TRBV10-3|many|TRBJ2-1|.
TGTGCCACCACCCCAGGTGTTACATCCTACAATGAGCAGTTCTTC
CATTPGVTSYNEQFF
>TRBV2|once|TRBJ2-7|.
TGTGCCAGCAGTGAAGTCACTAGCCCCTACGAGCAGTACTTC
CASSEVTSPYEQYF
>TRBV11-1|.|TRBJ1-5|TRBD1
TGTGCCAGCAGCAAACACAGGGGGCGTGAGATCAATCGGCCCCAGCATTTT
CASSKHRGREINRPQHF
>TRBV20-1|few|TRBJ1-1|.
TGCAGTGCTAGAGATCGCAGTTACACTGAAGCTTTCTTT
CSARDRSYTEAFF
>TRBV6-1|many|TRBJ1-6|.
TGTGCCAGCAGTGATGGGTTTCAGGGACGGAATTCACCCCTCCACTTT
CASSDGFQGRNSPLHF
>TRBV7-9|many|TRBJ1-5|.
TGTGCCAGCAGCTCAGATCATCAGCCCCAGCATTTT
CASSSDHQPQHF
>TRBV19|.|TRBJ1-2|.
TGTGCCAGTCTTCCCCCGGGACTCGCTGGAAACACCTTC
CASLPPGLAGNTF
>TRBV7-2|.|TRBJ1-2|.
TGTGCCAGCAGGGGGCCCATCAACTATGGCTACACCTTC
CASRGPINYGYTF
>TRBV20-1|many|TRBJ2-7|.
TGCAGTGCTAGGGGGCAGGTGCACTCCTACGAGCAGTACTTC
CSARGQVHSYEQYF
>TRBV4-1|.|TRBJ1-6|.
TGCGCCAGCAGCCAAGATGGACATCAGGGTTTGAGCTATAATTCACCCCTCCACTTT
CASSQDGHQGLSYNSPLHF
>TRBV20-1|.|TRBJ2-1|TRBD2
TGCAGTGCCCAGCGGGGGCAAACCTACAATGAGCAGTTCTTC
CSAQRGQTYNEQFF
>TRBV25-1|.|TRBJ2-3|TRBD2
TGTGCCAGCAGTGAAGCAGGGAGCGGGGACACAGATACGCAGTATTTT
CASSEAGSGDTDTQYF
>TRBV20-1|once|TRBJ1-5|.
TGCAGTGCTAGAGATAGTTGGAGCAATCAGCCCCGGCATTTT
CSARDSWSNQPRHF
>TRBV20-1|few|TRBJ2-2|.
TGCAGTGCTAGAGCCCATGGGGCGGAGGGCACCGGGGAGCTGTTTTTT
CSARAHGAEGTGELFF
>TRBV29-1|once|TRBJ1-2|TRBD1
TGCAGCGACCGGGACAGGGGGAACTATGGCTACACCTTC
CSDRDRGNYGYTF
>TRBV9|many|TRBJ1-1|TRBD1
TGTGCCAGCAGCCAGGGACAGCTGAAGGGAACTGAAGCTTTCTTT
CASSQGQLKGTEAFF
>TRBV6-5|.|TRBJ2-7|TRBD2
TGTGCCAGCAGTGTACCCCAGGGACTAGCGGGAGTCTACGAGCAGTACTTC
CASSVPQGLAGVYEQYF
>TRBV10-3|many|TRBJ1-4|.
TGTGCCATCAGTGACGACAGAACTAATGAAAAACTGTTTTTT
CAISDDRTNEKLFF
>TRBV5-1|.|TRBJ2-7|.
TGCGCCAGCAGCTCGGGGAAGATCTACGAGCAGTACTTC
CASSSGKIYEQYF
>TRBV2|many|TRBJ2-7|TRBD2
TGTGCCAGCAAACGACTAGCGGGAGGCAACTTC
CASKRLAGGNF
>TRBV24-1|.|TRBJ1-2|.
TGTGCCACCAACCCTGACAGGAACTACTATGGCTACACCTTC
CATNPDRNYYGYTF
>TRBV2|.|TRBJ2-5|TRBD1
TGTGCCAGCCAGGACAGGGGCGCGGAGACCCAGTACTTC
CASQDRGAETQYF
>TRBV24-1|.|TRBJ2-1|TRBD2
TGTGCCACCAGTGATTCGCGGGGGGTAGCCTACAATGAGCAGTTCTTC
CATSDSRGVAYNEQFF
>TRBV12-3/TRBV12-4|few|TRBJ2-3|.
TGTGCCAGCAGCCTCCCGAGACAGACCACAGATACGCGGTATTTT
CASSLPRQTTDTRYF
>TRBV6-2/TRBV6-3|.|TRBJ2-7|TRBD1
TGTGCCAGCAGTTACTCGAGTCCGGGACAGAGCTCCTACGAGCAGTACTTC
CASSYSSPGQSSYEQYF
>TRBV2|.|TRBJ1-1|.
TGTGCCAGCAGTGAAGCGCTTGGACTCTGGAACACTGAAGCTTTCTTT
CASSEALGLWNTEAFF
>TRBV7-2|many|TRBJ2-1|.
TGTGCCAGCAGCTTAAGCCCCATACGTAGGTTCTTC
CASSLSPIRRFF
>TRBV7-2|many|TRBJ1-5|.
TGTGCCAGCAGCTTAGCTCCAACGGGTCAGCCCCAGCATTTT
CASSLAPTGQPQHF
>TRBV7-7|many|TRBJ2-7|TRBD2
TGTGCTAGCAGCTTAGCAGCGGGAGAAAACTACGAGCAGTACTTC
CASSLAAGENYEQYF
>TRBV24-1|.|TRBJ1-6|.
TGTGCCACCAGCGACTATAATTCACCCCTCCACTTT
CATSDYNSPLHF
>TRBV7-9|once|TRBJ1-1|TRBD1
TGTGCCAGCAGCGACTACAGGGGGAACACTGAAGCTTTCTTT
CASSDYRGNTEAFF